Below, 19 T cell receptor beta chains from the same sample are listed, as sequenced in a study of human T cells and chemical hapten exposure. From the RACE reads, TCRdb called clonotypes with MiXCR, one entry per CDR3 protein. This table holds about 340,000 distinct CDR3 sequences, about 7% found once. Time point indicated: patch test 1, 2 weeks after DPC sensitization. Treatment specified: therapeutic diphenylcyclopropenone sensitization with weekly scalp DPC. Sequenced material: whole blood, taken in connection with sensitization to the hapten diphenylcyclopropenone (DPC). The receptor source for this set is a woman between 18 and 29 years old with alopecia areata. Some clones in this sample may be carry-over from other donors' samples.

V gene TRBV7-9 combines with J gene TRBJ2-3; D may be TRBD1 (6 bases). Trimming shortened V by 3 bases and J by 1 base, and 20 bases separated the two germline ends. The CDR3 has 18 amino acids. The germline gives CDR1 SEHNR, CDR2 FQNEAQ (reference sequence). CDR3: CASSLGAMTRSRTDTQYF. CDR3 nucleotides: TGTGCCAGCAGCTTGGGGGCTATGACGCGGAGCCGCACAGATACGCAGTATTTT.

This clonotype was seen ten or more times. DNA of the CDR3: TGTGCCAGCAGCTCTAGCGGGGGGCGGTGGGAGCAGTACTTC. Encoded protein: CASSSSGGRWEQYF. The rearrangement joins TRBV12-3 or TRBV12-4 to TRBJ2-7; 11 nucleotides align to TRBD2. The trim removed 6 bases at V and 7 bases at J, leaving 8 bases unmatched. This CDR3 comprises 14 residues.

A few counts support this clonotype. The rearrangement links TRBV9 to TRBJ2-2; D is unresolved. V was clipped by 0 bases and J by 1 base, with 10 bases between them. Germline loops: CDR1 SGDLS, CDR2 YYNGEE. The CDR3 runs to 16 residues. In DNA form, the CDR3 reads TGTGCCAGCAGCGTAGGGTTTGCGGTGAACACCGGGGAGCTGTTTTTT. The encoded protein is CASSVGFAVNTGELFF.

The chain links TRBV7-6 to TRBJ2-1; TRBD2 agrees at 9 bases. Germline CDR1 is SGHVS and CDR2 is FNYEAQ. V dropped 4 bases and J dropped 0; count of bases not matched to a gene: 1. The CDR3 contains 15 residues. The CDR3 loop reads CASSSSGDSYNEQFF. Written as DNA, the CDR3 is TGTGCCAGCAGCTCTAGCGGGGACTCCTACAATGAGCAGTTCTTC.

This clonotype was counted ten times or more. The rearrangement joins TRBV20-1 to TRBJ2-1; a possible D gene is TRBD1 (6 bases). The V end lost 3 bases, the J end lost 8 bases, and 17 bases lay between the germline ends. From germline, CDR1 is DFQATT and CDR2 SNEGSKA (reference sequence). The CDR3 runs to 14 residues. The CDR3 DNA reads TGCAGTGCTAGTGAGGGAACAGGGCGGGATGAGCAGTTCTTC. Translated, it gives CSASEGTGRDEQFF.

CDR3 sequence reads: CASIEGGTRSYEQYF. As DNA, the CDR3 is TGTGCCAGCATCGAGGGCGGGACTAGATCCTACGAGCAGTACTTC. This chain connects TRBV2 to TRBJ2-7; TRBD2 matches at 8 bases. The CDR3 length is 15 residues. From germline, CDR1 is SNHLY and CDR2 FYNNEI. Germline trimming cut 7 bases from V and 1 base from J; bases unmatched to any gene: 9.

This clonotype was detected ten times or more. This chain links TRBV2 with TRBJ2-3; D may be TRBD1 or TRBD2 (5 bases each). Trimming stripped 8 bases from V and 4 bases from J, with 16 bases between. Germline lookup yields CDR1 SNHLY and CDR2 FYNNEI. The length of the CDR3 is 14 residues. CDR3 nucleotides: TGTGCCAGCTCACAAGATGGGGGTTCAGATACGCAGTATTTT. It specifies CASSQDGGSDTQYF.

This clonotype was detected a few times. The rearrangement links TRBV7-3 to TRBJ1-5; 11 nucleotides match TRBD1. J gave up 5 bases and V 5 bases, and 5 bases lay outside the gene matches. The CDR3 covers 15 residues. CDR1 and CDR2 (germline): SGHTA, FQGTGA. The CDR3 sequence: CASSPGQGADQPQHF. The CDR3 coding sequence is TGTGCCAGCAGCCCCGGACAGGGGGCGGATCAGCCCCAGCATTTT.

In this sample, this clonotype turned up many times. The J gene is TRBJ2-1, the V gene TRBV20-1; TRBD2 agrees at 11 bases. The V and J ends lost 5 bases and 9 bases, in that order; junction bases with no gene match: 9. There are 14 residues in the CDR3. The germline V gene has CDR1 DFQATT and CDR2 SNEGSKA (reference sequence). The chain's CDR3 is CSAQKGTSGGEQFF. In nucleotides, the CDR3 is TGCAGTGCTCAAAAAGGGACTAGCGGCGGTGAGCAGTTCTTC.

The V gene is TRBV4-3, the J gene TRBJ2-1, with D possibly TRBD2 on 7 matching bases. Germline V gene data show CDR1 as LGHNA and CDR2 as YSLEER. V lost 2 bases to trimming and J lost 4 bases, with 15 bases between them. The length of the CDR3 is 16 residues. The DNA of the CDR3 is TGCGCCAGCAGCCAAACCCGGGGGGCGGGATACAATGAGCAGTTCTTC. Protein product: CASSQTRGAGYNEQFF.

The J gene is TRBJ1-1, the V gene TRBV5-1, with D unclear. Germline CDR1 SGHRS, CDR2 YFSETQ. V was pared by 7 bases and J by 0 bases, with 7 bases between. The CDR3 loop spans 12 amino acids. CDR3 protein: CASHNMNTEAFF. The CDR3 DNA follows: TGCGCCAGCCATAACATGAACACTGAAGCTTTCTTT. The full variable domain, its missing parts supplied by reference TRBV5-1 and TRBJ1-1, is KAGVTQTPRYLIKTRGQQVTLSCSPISGHRSVSWYQQTPGQGLQFLFEYFSETQRNKGNFPGRFSGRQFSNSRSEMNVSTLELGDSALYLCASHNMNTEAFFGQGTRLTVV.

The CDR3 nucleotides are TGTGCCAGCAGTGGGGCCTCGACAGGGGAAGGTGTAGTAGCCCAGCATTTT. The encoded protein is CASSGASTGEGVVAQHF. The chain carries TRBV27 and TRBJ1-5; 8 bases are shared with TRBD1. Germline trimming cut 5 bases from V and 11 bases from J; bases unmatched to any gene: 20. CDR3 length: 17 residues. Per germline, CDR1 MNHEY and CDR2 SMNVEV (reference sequence).

This sequence joins TRBV9 and TRBJ1-1, with TRBD1 matching 8 bases. The V and J ends lost 4 bases and 9 bases, in that order; junction bases with no gene match: 5. This CDR3 comprises 12 residues. From germline, CDR1 is SGDLS and CDR2 YYNGEE. The CDR3 reads CASSTRQGQAFF. The CDR3 DNA follows: TGTGCCAGCAGCACCCGACAGGGGCAAGCTTTCTTT. The whole variable domain, remainder taken from reference TRBV9 and TRBJ1-1, is DSGVTQTPKHLITATGQRVTLRCSPRSGDLSVYWYQQSLDQGLQFLIQYYNGEERAKGNILERFSAQQFPDLHSELNLSSLELGDSALYFCASSTRQGQAFFGQGTRLTVV.

The chain uses TRBV25-1 and TRBJ1-6, with 9 positions matching TRBD1. The trim removed 5 bases at V and 5 bases at J, leaving 7 bases unmatched. Germline V CDR1 and CDR2: MGHDK, SYGVNS. This CDR3 contains 16 residues. The CDR3 loop reads CASSLGTGSDNSPLHF. The CDR3 DNA is TGTGCCAGCAGTTTAGGGACAGGGTCGGATAATTCACCCCTCCACTTT.

V usage is TRBV23-1 and J usage is TRBJ2-6; D remains ambiguous. TRBV23-1 is reported as an ORF; its role is uncertain. The CDR3 totals 15 residues. The germline V and J ends were trimmed by 2 bases and 3 bases, with 8 bases remaining between them. CDR3 in amino acids: CASSQKWGGANVLTF. The CDR3 bases are TGCGCCAGCAGTCAAAAATGGGGTGGGGCCAACGTCCTGACTTTC.

In its sample, this clonotype was seen many times. V and J are TRBV6-2 or TRBV6-3 and TRBJ2-2; 8 positions agree with TRBD1. CDR1 is MNHEY and CDR2 is SVGEGT in the germline V gene. CDR3 size: 18 residues. The J segment lost 4 bases and the V segment lost 2 bases, leaving 12 bases of the junction unmatched. The CDR3 DNA reads as TGTGCCAGCAGTTACATCCGGGACAGGCGAAAGGGCACCGGGGAGCTGTTTTTT. Protein sequence: CASSYIRDRRKGTGELFF.

V is TRBV7-8 and J is TRBJ1-5; no definite D call. The CDR3 has 17 residues. Per the germline V gene, CDR1 is SGHVS and CDR2 is FQNEAQ. V shed 1 base and J shed 2 bases, with 15 bases lying between them. The chain's CDR3 is CASSLVRWRDGNQPQHF. CDR3 DNA sequence: TGTGCCAGCAGCTTAGTACGATGGAGGGATGGCAATCAGCCCCAGCATTTT. Based on the CDR3 plus reference TRBV7-8 and TRBJ1-5, the full variable domain is GAGVSQSPRYKVAKRGQDVALRCDPISGHVSLFWYQQALGQGPEFLTYFQNEAQLDKSGLPSDRFFAERPEGSVSTLKIQRTQQEDSAVYLCASSLVRWRDGNQPQHFGDGTRLSIL.

The chain employs TRBV5-5 and TRBJ2-3; unclear D gene. The CDR3 has 15 amino acids. The germline V and J ends were trimmed by 3 bases and 2 bases, with 13 bases remaining between them. Germline CDR1 reads SGHKS; CDR2 reads YYEKEE (reference sequence). CDR3 DNA: TGTGCCAGCAGCTCTGCGAGTGATACCACAGATACGCAGTATTTT. This sequence encodes CASSSASDTTDTQYF.

The V and J genes are TRBV7-9 and TRBJ2-7; possibly TRBD2 for D (6 bases). Trimming pared 5 bases from V and 2 bases from J, leaving 13 bases between. The germline V gene has CDR1 SEHNR and CDR2 FQNEAQ (reference sequence). The CDR3 extends over 14 amino acids. The CDR3 DNA is TGTGCCAGCAGCGCCCCTAGCGTACCCTACGAGCAGTACTTC. Protein sequence: CASSAPSVPYEQYF.